The 25 T cell receptor beta chains below come from one sample, sequenced in a study of T cells in women clearing cervical HPV infection. Clones were sequenced by immunoSEQ multiplex PCR, and TCRdb holds only the in-frame ones, with some missing. The specimen's table records 30,000 to 45,000 clones. Source material: blood buffy coat. The receptor set was obtained from a woman between 18 and 69 years old with a cervical HPV16 infection that either progressed to CIN3+ or cleared (not recorded which).

With respect to this clone: The read falls 3 residues short of the CDR3 end, and the missing part is taken from the germline J gene. This chain joins TRBV29-1 and TRBJ2-1; 8 nucleotides match TRBD2. V was clipped by 4 bases and J by 5 bases; unmatched bases: 4. In germline, CDR1 is SQVTM, CDR2 ANQGSEA. The CDR3 consists of 13 residues. Partial CDR3 DNA: TGCAGCGTTGGCGGGAGGTCGAACAATGAG. It specifies CSVGGRSNNE. The whole CDR3 region reads CSVGGRSNNEQFF.

In the case of this clone: The CDR3 end falls 3 residues outside the read, so it is completed with the germline J gene. This chain links TRBV4-2 with TRBJ2-1; D perhaps matches TRBD2 (7 bases). Germline values: CDR1 LGHNA, CDR2 YNFKEQ. V gave up 4 bases and J gave up 3 bases, with 13 bases separating them. This CDR3 is built from 15 residues. CDR3 residues: CASSPEGGGYNEQFF. CDR3 bases read: TGTGCCAGCAGCCCGGAGGGGGGGGGCTACAATGAG.

For this clone: The observed sequence ends 3 residues before the CDR3 terminus, with the missing tail filled in from the germline J gene. This chain connects TRBV19 to TRBJ2-5; 11 bases map to TRBD2. In germline, CDR1 is LNHDA, CDR2 SQIVND (reference sequence). J gave up 7 bases and V 6 bases, and 19 bases lay outside the gene matches. The CDR3 totals 18 residues. Incomplete CDR3 DNA: TGTGCCAGTAGCCCTGGGCTAGCGGGGGGCCTTAGAGGGTCGACC. Its protein is CASSPGLAGGLRGST. The entire CDR3 is CASSPGLAGGLRGSTQYF. The variable domain in full, completed from reference TRBV19 and TRBJ2-5, reads DGGITQSPKYLFRKEGQNVTLSCEQNLNHDAMYWYRQDPGQGLRLIYYSQIVNDFQKGDIAEGYSVSREKKESFPLTVTSAQKNPTAFYLCASSPGLAGGLRGSTQYFGPGTRLLVL.

The CDR3 DNA, read in part, is TGTGCCATAGGACAGGGCGAGAGGCCTGGGGCCAACGTC. Translated: CAIGQGERPGANV. The full CDR3 protein reads CAIGQGERPGANVLTF. The J gene is TRBJ2-6, the V gene TRBV2; 8 bases map to TRBD1. The read is 3 residues too short to cover the CDR3 end, so that end is filled in from the germline J gene. With 10 bases clipped from V and 2 bases from J, the junction kept 10 bases outside the gene matches. Germline V gene sequence: CDR1 SNHLY, CDR2 FYNNEI. This CDR3 region has 16 residues.

Turning to this clone: The read terminates 3 residues ahead of where the CDR3 ends, so the germline J gene completes it. The rearrangement uses TRBV11-2 and TRBJ2-1; D gene ambiguous. V was pared by 3 bases and J by 4 bases, with 13 bases between. The CDR3 loop spans 15 amino acids. CDR1 SGHAT and CDR2 FQNNGV come from the germline V gene. Partial CDR3 DNA: TGTGCCAGCAGCTTGTGGAACTACCCTTACAATGAG. Translation: CASSLWNYPYNE. From start to end, the CDR3 is CASSLWNYPYNEQFF.

As to this clone: The DNA ends 3 residues before the CDR3 does, and the rest of the CDR3 is filled in from the germline J gene. The chain employs TRBV6-1 and TRBJ2-7; TRBD2 matches 13 bases. With V trimmed by 4 bases and J by 3 bases, 6 bases remained unmatched. The CDR3 spans 16 residues. Germline V lookup: CDR1 MNHNS, CDR2 SASEGT. Here the CDR3 reads CASSATSGRAGYEQYF. The covered CDR3 bases are TGTGCCAGCAGTGCCACTAGCGGGAGGGCCGGCTACGAG.

Turning to this clone: The sequence runs out 3 residues before the end of the CDR3; the remainder is reconstructed from the germline J gene. This sequence joins TRBV12-3 or TRBV12-4 and TRBJ1-5, with D possibly being TRBD1 (5 bases). The CDR3 contains 14 residues. Trimming took off 6 bases at V and 5 bases at J, with 14 bases between the two ends. CDR3 residues: CASRTDSWDQPQHF. The part of the CDR3 DNA that was read is TGTGCCAGCAGAACCGACAGTTGGGATCAGCCC.

Worth noting for this clone: The read falls 3 residues short of the CDR3 end, and the missing part is taken from the germline J gene. The chain employs TRBV20-1 and TRBJ1-2; D not certain. The V and J ends lost 5 bases and 3 bases respectively, with 13 bases between them. CDR3 length: 13 amino acids. Germline loops: CDR1 DFQATT, CDR2 SNEGSKA (reference sequence). Partial CDR3 DNA: TGCAGTGCTCCATTACCACGGGACTATGGC. This codes for CSAPLPRDYG. The complete CDR3 reads CSAPLPRDYGYTF.

Worth noting for this clone: The sequence runs out 3 residues before the end of the CDR3; the remainder is reconstructed from the germline J gene. The chain employs TRBV20-1 and TRBJ2-1, with D hard to call. The CDR3 loop spans 16 amino acids. With 3 bases removed from V and 0 bases from J, the gap between germline ends came to 15 bases. The germline V gene encodes CDR1 DFQATT and CDR2 SNEGSKA (reference sequence). The CDR3 loop is CSASPSFYSSYNEQFF. The part of the CDR3 DNA that was read is TGCAGTGCTAGCCCATCATTCTACAGCTCCTACAATGAG.

Measured by frequency, this clone is large. At one of its ends the junction is not consistent with the germline gene, which may arise from a read error. Read sequence stops 3 residues before the CDR3 end, and the germline J gene provides the missing end. The V gene is TRBV4-2, the J gene TRBJ2-2, with D tentatively TRBD2 (5 bases). CDR1 is LGHNA, CDR2 YNFKEQ, per germline. The CDR3 covers 15 residues. The CDR3 protein is CASSQASGPYRELFF. The DNA read from the CDR3 is TGCGCCAGCAGCCAAGCGAGCGGTCCGTACCGGGAG.

With regard to this clone: The CDR3 extends 3 residues past the end of the read, so its final part is completed from the germline J gene. The V and J genes are TRBV10-3 and TRBJ2-2, with D perhaps TRBD2 (7 bases). This CDR3 has 18 amino acids. Germline V lookup: CDR1 ENHRY, CDR2 SYGVKD. Trimming left V 0 bases short and J 2 bases short, with 16 bases between. The CDR3 loop is CAISESLAGAINTGELFF. CDR3 DNA (partial): TGTGCCATCAGTGAGTCGTTGGCGGGGGCGATAAACACCGGGGAG.

Concerning this clone: The read is 3 residues too short to cover the CDR3 end, so that end is filled in from the germline J gene. The gene calls are TRBV19 and TRBJ2-1; 8 bases fit TRBD1. The CDR3 extends over 16 amino acids. V lost 0 bases and J lost 6; bases outside the gene matches: 7. Germline V gene data show CDR1 as LNHDA and CDR2 as SQIVND (reference sequence). The DNA read from the CDR3 is TGTGCCAGTAGTATAGAGGCAGGGGGCACGAGCAATGAG. It is translated as CASSIEAGGTSNE. The full-length CDR3 reads as CASSIEAGGTSNEQFF. The full variable domain, with the rest looked up from reference TRBV19 and TRBJ2-1, is DGGITQSPKYLFRKEGQNVTLSCEQNLNHDAMYWYRQDPGQGLRLIYYSQIVNDFQKGDIAEGYSVSREKKESFPLTVTSAQKNPTAFYLCASSIEAGGTSNEQFFGPGTRLTVL.

Comment on this clone: The sequenced fragment ends 3 residues before the CDR3 boundary, so the rest is inferred from the germline J gene. The V call is TRBV2, the J call TRBJ1-2; TRBD1 matches 9 bases. The V segment lost 4 bases and the J segment 5 bases; nucleotides outside the gene matches: 5. The germline V gene encodes CDR1 SNHLY and CDR2 FYNNEI. This CDR3 comprises 14 residues. CDR3 DNA (partial): TGTGCCAGCAGTGGGGGACAGGGTTATTATGGC. It codes for CASSGGQGYYG. In full, the CDR3 is CASSGGQGYYGYTF.

As concerns this clone: The missing CDR3 end, 3 residues past where the read stops, is filled in from the germline J gene. The genes are TRBV19 and TRBJ1-5; D is undetermined. The germline V and J ends were trimmed by 3 bases and 4 bases, with 4 bases remaining between them. Germline V gives CDR1 LNHDA, CDR2 SQIVND (reference sequence). This CDR3 has 12 amino acids. CDR3 DNA, as far as it was read: TGTGCCAGTAGTATGCGGAATCAGCCC. Translation gives CASSMRNQP. The CDR3 in full is CASSMRNQPQHF.

Concerning this clone itself: Read sequence stops 3 residues before the CDR3 end, and the germline J gene provides the missing end. The rearrangement joins TRBV7-9 to TRBJ1-2, with D perhaps matching TRBD1 (5 bases). The CDR3 contains 14 residues. V gave up 4 bases and J gave up 4 bases, with 13 bases separating them. In germline, CDR1 is SEHNR, CDR2 FQNEAQ (reference sequence). Partial CDR3 DNA: TGTGCCAGCAGCTCTCAGGGAGGGAGCTATGGC. Encoded protein: CASSSQGGSYG. The whole CDR3 sequence is CASSSQGGSYGYTF.

As concerns this clone: Read data end 3 residues before the CDR3 end; the end is taken from the germline J gene. V usage is TRBV18 and J usage is TRBJ2-3; 7 bases are a match to TRBD1. Trimming cost V 6 bases and J 2 bases; bases outside gene matches: 8. The V gene's germline CDR1 is KGHSH and CDR2 LQKENI. This CDR3 has 15 residues. This CDR3 is CASSPDRAVTDTQYF. The CDR3 bases that were read are TGTGCCAGCTCGCCCGACAGGGCTGTCACAGATACG.

Concerning this clone: Read data end 3 residues before the CDR3 end; the end is taken from the germline J gene. The chain links TRBV7-2 to TRBJ1-6, with a possible D match to TRBD1 (5 bases). Trimming stripped 2 bases from V and 10 bases from J, with 15 bases between. The CDR3 extends over 15 amino acids. Looked up from germline, CDR1 is SGHTA and CDR2 is FQGNSA. The CDR3 sequence: CASSLTGGTRSPLHF. The sequenced part of the CDR3 DNA is TGTGCCAGCAGCTTAACGGGGGGAACACGGTCACCC.

As regards this clone: The sequence runs out 3 residues before the end of the CDR3; the remainder is reconstructed from the germline J gene. The rearrangement joins TRBV5-1 to TRBJ2-4; no clear D gene. CDR1 is SGHRS and CDR2 is YFSETQ in the germline V gene. The length of the CDR3 is 13 residues. V gave up 8 bases and J gave up 8 bases, with 17 bases separating them. The CDR3 is CARLTYPTDIQYF. CDR3 bases read: TGCGCCAGGCTGACATACCCTACGGACATT.

Comments on this clone: The sequenced fragment ends 3 residues before the CDR3 boundary, so the rest is inferred from the germline J gene. The gene calls are TRBV6-2 or TRBV6-3 and TRBJ2-2, with TRBD2 matching 8 bases. The germline gives CDR1 MNHEY, CDR2 SVGEGT. The CDR3 sequence is 13 residues long. CDR3 DNA, as far as it was read: TGTGCCAGCAGTTTCACGGGGGGGCCCGAG. Its translation is CASSFTGGPE. The whole CDR3 is CASSFTGGPELFF.

The covered CDR3 bases are TGTGCCAGCAGCTTAGAAACTAGCGGGACC. This encodes CASSLETSGT. The whole CDR3 sequence is CASSLETSGTQYF. The rearrangement links TRBV7-2 to TRBJ2-5; 8 positions agree with TRBD2. The sequenced fragment ends 3 residues before the CDR3 boundary, so the rest is inferred from the germline J gene. The CDR3 is 13 amino acids. Looked up from germline, CDR1 is SGHTA and CDR2 is FQGNSA. J gave up 7 bases and V 1 base, and 2 bases lay outside the gene matches.

To note about this clone: The read halts 3 residues ahead of the CDR3 end, with the missing end drawn from the germline J gene. The V gene is TRBV6-1, the J gene TRBJ1-2; 7 bases are shared with TRBD1. This CDR3 contains 15 residues. After removal of 3 bases from V and 4 bases from J, the junction contained 8 bases not matched to a gene. From germline, CDR1 is MNHNS and CDR2 SASEGT. CDR3 protein: CASSDRRGLSYGYTF. The part of the CDR3 DNA that was read is TGTGCCAGCAGTGACCGGAGGGGGCTAAGCTATGGC.

As for this clone: Coverage ceases 3 residues before the CDR3 finishes, and the germline J gene fills in the end. The chain joins TRBV7-2 to TRBJ2-1; D gene ambiguous. The germline V and J ends were trimmed by 2 bases and 4 bases, with 6 bases remaining between them. The CDR3 length is 13 residues. Germline V gives CDR1 SGHTA, CDR2 FQGNSA. The part of the CDR3 DNA that was read is TGTGCCAGCAGCTTACAGAGGTACAATGAG. Residues: CASSLQRYNE. The complete CDR3 reads CASSLQRYNEQFF.

Details on this clone: The read terminates 3 residues before the CDR3 end, so the remaining end is supplied by the germline J gene. The V gene is TRBV5-4, the J gene TRBJ2-3; 9 bases are a match to TRBD2. Per germline, CDR1 SGHNT and CDR2 YYREEE (reference sequence). V lost 0 bases and J lost 2; bases outside the gene matches: 4. This CDR3 has 16 amino acids. The DNA read from the CDR3 is TGTGCCAGCAGCTTGGCGCTAGCGGGGCCCACAGATACG. Protein product: CASSLALAGPTDT. The complete CDR3 protein is CASSLALAGPTDTQYF.

Note on this clone: The missing CDR3 end, 3 residues past where the read stops, is filled in from the germline J gene. V is TRBV7-9 and J is TRBJ2-7; perhaps TRBD1 as D (6 bases). Trimming took off 6 bases at V and 3 bases at J, with 15 bases between the two ends. The CDR3 runs to 14 residues. The V gene's germline CDR1 is SEHNR and CDR2 FQNEAQ (reference sequence). CDR3: CASSSFDRIYEQYF. The covered CDR3 bases are TGTGCCAGCAGTTCCTTTGACAGGATCTACGAG.

Concerning this clone: At one end, the junction sequence differs from germline, possibly due to a read error. The read comes to an end 3 residues before the CDR3 does, leaving the germline J gene to fill in the end. Other DNA sequences in this specimen translate into the identical CDR3. This rearrangement joins TRBV5-1 to TRBJ1-6; 8 bases line up with TRBD1. The CDR3 sequence is 16 residues long. The V gene's germline CDR1 is SGHRS and CDR2 YFSETQ. The sequenced part of the CDR3 DNA is TGCGCCAGCAGCTTGGTCCCGACAGGGGAAAATTCGCCC. Translated, it gives CASSLVPTGENSP. The entire CDR3 sequence reads CASSLVPTGENSPLHF.